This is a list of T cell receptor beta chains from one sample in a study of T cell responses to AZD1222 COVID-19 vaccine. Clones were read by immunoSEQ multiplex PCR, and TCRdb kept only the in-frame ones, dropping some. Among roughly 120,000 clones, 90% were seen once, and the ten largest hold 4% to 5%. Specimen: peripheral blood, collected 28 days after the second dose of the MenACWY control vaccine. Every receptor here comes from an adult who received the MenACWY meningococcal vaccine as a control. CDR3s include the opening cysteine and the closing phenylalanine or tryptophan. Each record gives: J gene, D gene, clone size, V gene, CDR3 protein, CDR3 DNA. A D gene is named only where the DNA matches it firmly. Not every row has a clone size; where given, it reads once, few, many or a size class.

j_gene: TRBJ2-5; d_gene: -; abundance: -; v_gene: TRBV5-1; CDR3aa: CASSPAHPEVETQYF; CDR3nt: TGCGCCAGCAGTCCAGCCCACCCGGAGGTAGAGACCCAGTACTTC
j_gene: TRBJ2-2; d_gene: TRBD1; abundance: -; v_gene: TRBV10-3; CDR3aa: CAIMDREATGELFF; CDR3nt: TGTGCCATCATGGACAGGGAGGCCACCGGGGAGCTGTTTTTT
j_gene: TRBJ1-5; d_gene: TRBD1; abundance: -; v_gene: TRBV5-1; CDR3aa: CASSPGQGNQPQHF; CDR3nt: TGCGCCAGCAGCCCGGGACAGGGGAATCAGCCCCAGCATTTT
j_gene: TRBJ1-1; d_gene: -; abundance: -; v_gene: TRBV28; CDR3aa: CASSSNTEAFF; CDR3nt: TGTGCCAGCAGTTCTAACACTGAAGCTTTCTTT
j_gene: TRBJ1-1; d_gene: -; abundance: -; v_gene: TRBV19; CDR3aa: CASRRTQKSPGHNWGTEAFF; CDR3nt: TGTGCCAGTAGGAGAACCCAAAAAAGTCCGGGACATAACTGGGGCACTGAAGCTTTCTTT
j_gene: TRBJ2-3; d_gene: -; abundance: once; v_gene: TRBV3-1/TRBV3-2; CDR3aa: CASSQRGTSTDTQYF; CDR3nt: TGTGCCAGCAGCCAACGGGGTACTAGCACAGATACGCAGTATTTT
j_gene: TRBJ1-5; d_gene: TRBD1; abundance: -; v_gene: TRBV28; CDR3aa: CASTPGQGLRQPQHF; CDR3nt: TGTGCCAGCACTCCGGGACAGGGTTTGAGGCAGCCCCAGCATTTT
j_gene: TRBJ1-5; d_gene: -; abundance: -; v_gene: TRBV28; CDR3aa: CASKQGFSNQPQHF; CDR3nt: TGTGCCAGCAAGCAGGGGTTTAGCAATCAGCCCCAGCATTTT
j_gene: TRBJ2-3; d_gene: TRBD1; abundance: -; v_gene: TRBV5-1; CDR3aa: CASSLDRGPDTQYF; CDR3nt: TGCGCCAGCAGCTTGGACAGGGGGCCCGATACGCAGTATTTT
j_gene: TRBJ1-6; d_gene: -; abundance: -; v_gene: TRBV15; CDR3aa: CATSRGRNSPLHF; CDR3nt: TGTGCCACCAGCAGAGGCAGGAACTCACCCCTCCACTTT
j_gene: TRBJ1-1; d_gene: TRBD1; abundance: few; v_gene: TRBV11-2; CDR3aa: CASSWTGSMNTEAFF; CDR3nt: TGTGCCAGCAGCTGGACAGGCTCTATGAACACTGAAGCTTTCTTT
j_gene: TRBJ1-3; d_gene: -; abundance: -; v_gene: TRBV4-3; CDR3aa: CASSHALQSYSGNTIYF; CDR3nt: TGCGCCAGCAGCCATGCGCTCCAGAGCTACTCTGGAAACACCATATATTTT
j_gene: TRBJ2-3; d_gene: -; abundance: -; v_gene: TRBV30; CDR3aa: CAWSASGGMGDTQYF; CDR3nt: TGTGCCTGGAGTGCCTCAGGGGGGATGGGTGATACGCAGTATTTT
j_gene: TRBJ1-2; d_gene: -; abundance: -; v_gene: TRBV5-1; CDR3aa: CASRYDSSGYTF; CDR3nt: TGCGCCAGCAGGTATGACAGTTCTGGCTACACCTTC
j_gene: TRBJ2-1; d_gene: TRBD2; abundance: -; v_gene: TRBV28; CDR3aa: CASSLPSLTSGSGQFF; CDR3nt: TGTGCCAGCAGTTTACCTAGCTTGACTAGCGGGAGTGGGCAGTTCTTC
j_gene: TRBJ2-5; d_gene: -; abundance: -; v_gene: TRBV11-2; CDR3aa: CASSARNQETQYF; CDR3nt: TGTGCCAGCAGCGCGAGAAACCAAGAGACCCAGTACTTC